This T cell receptor beta chain was documented in a study of regulatory T cells in long-lasting Graves disease. This clonotype turned up a few times. According to the study, TCR beta libraries were built with iRepertoire HTBI primers and CDR3-region Arm-PCR. Via MiXCR, TCRdb re-called the multiplex PCR reads, giving one row per CDR3 protein. The sample includes about 350,000 distinct CDR3 sequences, over 15% of them seen just once. The time point here: newly diagnosed GD, antithyroid drugs for less than 3 months. After RNA was extracted from PBMCs, the TCR library was made from it. CDR3 length: 12 amino acids. Trimming took off 3 bases at V and 6 bases at J, with 10 bases between the two ends. The germline CDR1 and CDR2 sequences are SGHKS and YYEKEE (reference sequence). These data were also reused for a study on T cells in Graves' hyperthyroidism and ophthalmopathy.

This receptor was identified in a man aged 40-50 years with Graves disease. Sequenced material: peripheral blood mononuclear cells (PBMCs), taken at new diagnosis, from a patient treated with antithyroid drugs. The chain recombines TRBV5-5 with TRBJ2-7, with unresolved D. CDR3 in amino acids: CASSSRVLEQYF. CDR3 bases: TGTGCCAGCAGCTCACGGGTTCTCGAGCAGTACTTC.